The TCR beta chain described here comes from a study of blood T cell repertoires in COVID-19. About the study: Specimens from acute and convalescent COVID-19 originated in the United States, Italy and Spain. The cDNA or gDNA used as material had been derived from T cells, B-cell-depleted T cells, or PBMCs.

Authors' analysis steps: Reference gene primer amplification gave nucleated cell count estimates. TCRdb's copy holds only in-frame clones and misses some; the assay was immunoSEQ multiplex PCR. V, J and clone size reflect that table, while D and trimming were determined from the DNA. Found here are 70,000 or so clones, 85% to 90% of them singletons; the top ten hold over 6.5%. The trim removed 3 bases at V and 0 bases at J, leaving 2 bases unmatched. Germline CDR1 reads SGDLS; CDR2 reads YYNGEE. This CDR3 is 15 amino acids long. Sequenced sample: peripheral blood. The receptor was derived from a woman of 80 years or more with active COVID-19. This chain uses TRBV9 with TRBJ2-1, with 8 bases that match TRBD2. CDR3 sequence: CASSAGTSSYNEQFF. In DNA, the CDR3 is TGTGCCAGCAGCGCGGGGACTAGCTCCTACAATGAGCAGTTCTTC.